This TCR beta chain was sequenced for a study of cytomegalovirus exposure and HLA in healthy donors. The study, taken as a whole, reports: As a later analysis showed, a missense DCLRE1C variant was linked to trimming of TCR beta V- and J-genes.

With 60 Vbeta and 13 Jbeta primers, the PCR was carried out. Some clones are missing from TCRdb's copy, which holds only in-frame ones; the method was immunoSEQ multiplex PCR. This table has 65,000 or so clones, 70% to 85% appearing once. This clone has a single count. Its antigen is undetermined. J gave up 5 bases and V 5 bases, and 8 bases lay outside the gene matches. The CDR3 is 15 residues long. CDR1 and CDR2 from the germline V gene are MDHEN and SYDVKM. Material: PBMCs. The J gene is TRBJ1-4, the V gene TRBV28; 7 bases are shared with TRBD1. The receptor comes from a woman aged 40 to 55 in good health and CMV-seropositive. CDR3 protein: CASSPGGQLNEKLFF. The CDR3 nucleotides are TGTGCCAGCAGTCCAGGGGGACAGCTAAATGAAAAACTGTTTTTT.